Below, one T cell receptor beta chain is given with its context. V shed 6 bases and J shed 2 bases, with 8 bases lying between them. There are 13 residues in the CDR3. CDR1 is MNHNY, CDR2 SVGAGI, per germline (reference sequence). The record originates from a study of radiation and T cells in renal cell carcinoma. Sample time point: blood 2 weeks post-SBRT. Regarding treatment: 15 Gy SBRT to primary tumor, nephrectomy 4 weeks later. This renal cell carcinoma was of the clear cell type. Clones were read by immunoSEQ multiplex PCR, and TCRdb kept only the in-frame ones, dropping some. The sample holds 100,000 to 150,000 clones, about four fifths seen once.

The genes are TRBV6-6 and TRBJ1-5; D may be TRBD1 (5 bases). The sequencing used blood, collected from a patient whose treatment included radiotherapy and nephrectomy. The source is a man aged 50-59 years with renal cell carcinoma. CDR3 protein: CASRQGGNQPQHF. The CDR3 nucleotides read TGTGCCAGCAGACAAGGGGGCAATCAGCCCCAGCATTTT.